This TCR beta chain was recovered during a study of CD8 T cells in Susac syndrome (dated by TCRdb to about 2019). Regarding the study in general: The study used repertoire sequencing to test whether antigen drove CD8+ T cell activation and differentiation in Susac syndrome.

RNA was extracted with the RNeasy kit and about 0.5 to 1 ug was reverse transcribed using random hexamers. The immunoSEQ multiplex PCR assay, covering 54 Vbeta and 13 Jbeta segments, was used to amplify TCR beta CDR3 regions. Bias from PCR amplification was corrected by using a synthetic template baseline for primer optimization and for computational correction. In the source study's methods: Only productive sequences were kept, with reads annotated to V, D and J genes according to IMGT and analyzed in immunoSEQ Analyzer. To calculate clonality, Shannon entropy was normalized by log2 of the number of productive unique sequences and then subtracted from one. For each patient and control, public and private clones were evaluated among the 100 most prevalent clones. A clone was defined as Susac-specific if it was absent from the healthy and MS cohorts, from over 1,000 published viral clones and from other ImmuneACCESS disease sequences. TCRdb's own reprocessing of the public reads used fastp at Q25 and MiXCR and kept productive beta chains. Under each unique CDR3 protein, matching rows form one entry showing the most common genes and DNA. The V and J calls shown here were made by TCRdb, not taken from the authors' results. Recorded for this sample are 200,000 to 300,000 distinct CDR3 sequences; roughly 95% of them occurred a single time. 0.07% to 0.09% of the sample is in the top ten clones.

Peripheral blood CD8+ and CD4+ T cells from healthy donors, Susac syndrome patients and multiple sclerosis patients were profiled using high-throughput TCR beta sequencing. The multiple sclerosis controls were treatment-naive patients who had stable or active relapsing-remitting disease and met the revised McDonald criteria. CD8+ TEMRA cells were enriched by FACS, while bulk CD8+ and CD4+ T cells were purified by magnetic negative isolation. Blood was collected in EDTA tubes and processed within 24 hours, with PBMCs isolated through density gradient centrifugation. PBMCs intended for TCR sequencing were frozen in liquid nitrogen and were later thawed in a 37 degrees C water bath. Purity of sorted or isolated CD4+, CD8+ and CD8+ TEMRA cells was at least 90%. With regard to this clonotype: What antigen it recognizes has not been identified. The input lacks base qualities; no much larger clone sits a single base away.

The junction shows trimming of 9 bases on V and 1 base on J, plus 11 bases between the germline ends. The CDR3 spans 13 residues, from the cysteine through the phenylalanine. Only CDR3 DNA remains: 39 bases, in frame from the first base. CDR1 and CDR2 (MNHEY, SMNVEV) derive from the germline V gene (reference sequence). General study outcomes and caveats: The number of individuals in the TCR sequencing and HLA analysis was recognized as being relatively small.

This receptor was taken from a human donor with multiple sclerosis. The rearranged segments are TRBV27 and TRBJ2-3, and TRBD1 may be the D gene, going by 5 matching bases. Sequenced input: CD4+ T cells from PBMCs. The CDR3 in this case is CASVRVGTDTQYF. The base sequence is TGTGCCAGTGTCAGGGTGGGCACAGATACGCAGTATTTT.